The clone carrying this T cell receptor beta chain is medium-sized (0.01 to 0.1%) within its sample. Its specificity is not known. The sample belongs to a study of T and B cells in COVID-19 patients. Study-level background: Most recovered patients had mild to moderate COVID-19 treated as outpatients. Comorbidities linked to unfavorable COVID-19 outcome were present in nine tenths of the roughly 20 active-infection patients.

TRB rearrangements were amplified by multiplex PCR with BIOMED2 TRB-A/B primers. TCRdb re-analysed the multiplex PCR reads in MiXCR, keeping a single row per CDR3 protein. The top ten clones hold more than 3.5% of a sample with roughly 7,000 distinct CDR3 sequences, 22% of them seen once. Blood genomic DNA input for TRB amplification was about 220-500 ng. Study findings and constraints: Patients with COVID-19 reportedly showed strongly skewed T cell receptor beta variable and joining gene usage.

V dropped 5 bases and J dropped 7 bases, with 8 bases sitting between them. Germline CDR1 MNHEY, CDR2 SVGAGI. The length of the CDR3 is 12 residues. Sequenced material: blood. The rearrangement links TRBV6-5 to TRBJ2-2; possible D gene TRBD2, 6 bases. The sequence was obtained from a human donor who had recovered from COVID-19. Here the CDR3 reads CASSRGSGELFF. Written as DNA, the CDR3 is TGTGCCAGCAGTCGGGGGAGCGGGGAGCTGTTTTTT.